A selection of T cell receptor beta chains follows, all from one sample in a study of T cells in tuberculosis. Assay: immunoSEQ multiplex PCR; the TCRdb copy retains only in-frame clones and omits some. The sample has 25,000 to 35,000 clones; approximately 94% are singletons. The source material was PBMCs. All receptors come from a donor between 10 and 35 years old with latent tuberculosis or without tuberculosis infection. The CDR3 runs from the conserved cysteine through the conserved F or W. Each record gives: V gene, D gene, clone size, J gene, CDR3 DNA, CDR3 protein. A D gene is named only where the DNA matches it firmly. Clone size is stated in some rows and not others, as once, few, many or a class when expanded.

TRBV11-2	NA	NA	TRBJ1-2	TGTGCCAGCAGCGCACAGGGCTATAGCTATGGCTACACCTTC	CASSAQGYSYGYTF
TRBV2	TRBD1	NA	TRBJ2-1	TGTGCCAGCACCTACTCGGGGACAGGGTTTACTAGTAATGAGCAGTTCTTC	CASTYSGTGFTSNEQFF
TRBV5-6	NA	NA	TRBJ2-3	TGTGCCAGCACATTGCGGAGGGAGTCCAGAGATACGCAGTATTTT	CASTLRRESRDTQYF
TRBV6-1	NA	NA	TRBJ1-4	TGTGCCAGCAGCCCTACAGGGCAGTTTAATGAAAAACTGTTTTTT	CASSPTGQFNEKLFF
TRBV28	TRBD2	NA	TRBJ2-1	TGTGCCAGCACAGGGACTAGCGGGAATAAAGGGTACAATGAGCAGTTCTTC	CASTGTSGNKGYNEQFF
TRBV7-2	TRBD1	NA	TRBJ2-7	TGTGCCAGCAGCCCTGCGGGACAGGGGATTTACGAGCAGTACTTC	CASSPAGQGIYEQYF
TRBV30	TRBD1	NA	TRBJ1-1	TGTGCCAGCCCCGGGACAGGGGGCAATGAAGCTTTCTTT	CASPGTGGNEAFF
TRBV6-1	TRBD2	NA	TRBJ2-3	TGTGCCAGCAGTGAGAGGCTAGCGGGAGGGAGCACAGATACGCAGTATTTT	CASSERLAGGSTDTQYF
TRBV9	TRBD2	NA	TRBJ2-3	TGTGCCAGCAGCACTCCGGCGGGGGCAGATACGCAGTATTTT	CASSTPAGADTQYF
TRBV7-9	NA	NA	TRBJ1-2	TGTGCCAGCAGCCAGGGGCGGCAGGTTGACTATGGCTACACCTTC	CASSQGRQVDYGYTF
TRBV30	TRBD2	NA	TRBJ2-7	TGTGCCTGGAGCCGACTAGCGGGAAGGAGCTACGAGCAGTACTTC	CAWSRLAGRSYEQYF
TRBV5-1	TRBD1	NA	TRBJ1-2	TGCGCCAGCAGCCAAGACAGGGGCTATGGCTACACCTTC	CASSQDRGYGYTF
TRBV30	TRBD1	NA	TRBJ2-6	TGTGCCTGGAGTCCGGGACAGGGGATCCCTGGGGCCAACGTCCTGACTTTC	CAWSPGQGIPGANVLTF
TRBV29-1	NA	NA	TRBJ1-1	TGCAGCGTTGAATCGGTGGGGCCGGCAGCTTTCTTT	CSVESVGPAAFF
TRBV5-1	NA	NA	TRBJ1-1	TGCGCCAGCAGCTTGGCCGGTACAGGGTTGACTGAAGCTTTCTTT	CASSLAGTGLTEAFF
TRBV5-4	NA	NA	TRBJ1-5	TGTGCCAGCAGCTTGGGCGGTGGGGGAGGGCCCCAGCATTTT	CASSLGGGGGPQHF
TRBV11-2	TRBD1	once	TRBJ1-5	TGTGCCAGCAGCTTAGCTAAGACAGGGGGCTTCCTCCCTAATCAGCCCCAGCATTTT	CASSLAKTGGFLPNQPQHF
TRBV13	TRBD1	once	TRBJ2-6	TGTGCCAGCAGCTTACGGGGAGCGTGGACAGGGACCTCTGGGGCCAACGTCCTGACTTTC	CASSLRGAWTGTSGANVLTF
TRBV29-1	NA	once	TRBJ2-1	TGCAGCGTTGACGGCTTTCGGACAGTGATGGACAATGAGCAGTTCTTC	CSVDGFRTVMDNEQFF
TRBV27	TRBD2	NA	TRBJ2-7	TGTGCCAGCAGTTTATTGGGGCTAGCGGGAGGCGAGCAGTACTTC	CASSLLGLAGGEQYF
TRBV7-6	NA	NA	TRBJ1-2	TGTGCCAGCAGCTTAGGGGGAGTCTATGGCTACACCTTC	CASSLGGVYGYTF
TRBV2	TRBD1	once	TRBJ2-1	TGTGCCAGCAGTCGACAGGGGACGGAGTCCTACAATGAGCAGTTCTTC	CASSRQGTESYNEQFF
TRBV5-1	TRBD1	NA	TRBJ2-1	TGCGCCAGCACACTCGGGACAGGGGGCCAAGATGAGCAGTTCTTC	CASTLGTGGQDEQFF
TRBV5-6	NA	NA	TRBJ1-4	TGTGCCAGCACCTCAGGTGGAGGGGTTGAAAAACTGTTTTTT	CASTSGGGVEKLFF
TRBV5-1	TRBD2	NA	TRBJ2-7	TGCGCCAGCAGCTTGGACTTCCCCGGGACTAGTTTAGAGCAGTACTTC	CASSLDFPGTSLEQYF
TRBV7-6	NA	NA	TRBJ2-5	TGTGCCAGCAGCTCAAATACGGGGAGCGCCCAAGAGACCCAGTACTTC	CASSSNTGSAQETQYF
TRBV28	TRBD2	NA	TRBJ2-1	TGTGCCAGCAGTTTAATTCGGCTAGCGGGGGAAAACAATGAGCAGTTCTTC	CASSLIRLAGENNEQFF
TRBV11-2	TRBD1	NA	TRBJ2-7	TGTGCCAGCAGCTTAGTATCGGGACAGGGGGCCCACGAGCAGTACTTC	CASSLVSGQGAHEQYF
TRBV11-3	TRBD1	NA	TRBJ1-4	TGTGCCAGCAGCTTAGAAGGGGGCGAGTGGGAAAAACTGTTTTTT	CASSLEGGEWEKLFF
TRBV5-1	NA	NA	TRBJ2-7	TGCGCCAGCAGCTTGGGACCGGACAGCTCCTACGAGCAGTACTTC	CASSLGPDSSYEQYF
TRBV11-2	TRBD1	NA	TRBJ2-7	TGTGCCAGCAAGCCGGACAGGGGCCTCTACGAGCAGTACTTC	CASKPDRGLYEQYF
TRBV11-2	NA	NA	TRBJ1-1	TGTGCCAGCAGCTTGGACCCCAGGGGCACTGAAGCTTTCTTT	CASSLDPRGTEAFF
TRBV10-3	NA	NA	TRBJ2-1	TGTGCCATCAGTGTACAGGCAAGCTCCTACAATGAGCAGTTCTTC	CAISVQASSYNEQFF
TRBV4-1	NA	NA	TRBJ1-1	TGCGCCAGCAGCCACATAGTTATAGTTTCAGGGAACACTGAAGCTTTCTTT	CASSHIVIVSGNTEAFF
TRBV7-8	NA	NA	TRBJ2-2	TGTGCCAGCAGCGTCCGGACAGTAGCCGGGGAGCTGTTTTTT	CASSVRTVAGELFF
TRBV9	NA	NA	TRBJ2-3	TGTGCCAGCAGCCCCGGGAGTCGAACAGATACGCAGTATTTT	CASSPGSRTDTQYF
TRBV9	TRBD2	NA	TRBJ2-3	TGTGCCAGCAGCGTCGGACTAGTATCCGCAGATACGCAGTATTTT	CASSVGLVSADTQYF
TRBV2	TRBD1	NA	TRBJ1-2	TGTGCCAGCAGTGCTCAGCCGGGACAGACCTTC	CASSAQPGQTF
TRBV5-1	TRBD2	NA	TRBJ2-7	TGCGCCAGCAGCTTGGTAGCGGGTCCTACCTACGAGCAGTACTTC	CASSLVAGPTYEQYF
TRBV5-1	TRBD2	NA	TRBJ2-3	TGCGCCAGCAGCTCCGCGGGACTAGCGGATACGCAGTATTTT	CASSSAGLADTQYF
TRBV10-3	TRBD2	NA	TRBJ2-3	TGTGCCATCAGTGCAGTTCGAGCGGGAGCGGTAGATACGCAGTATTTT	CAISAVRAGAVDTQYF
TRBV7-8	TRBD2	NA	TRBJ2-1	TGTGCCAGCAGCCCGGGACTAGGAATCGGTGAGCAGTTCTTC	CASSPGLGIGEQFF
TRBV7-2	NA	NA	TRBJ2-3	TGTGCCAGCAGCTTTTTCCTCGGTCTTAATCGCACAGATACGCAGTATTTT	CASSFFLGLNRTDTQYF
TRBV10-2	TRBD2	NA	TRBJ2-7	TGCGCCAGCAGTGAGACGAGGTTTCCGGCGGGAGTCTACTACGAGCAGTACTTC	CASSETRFPAGVYYEQYF
TRBV7-3	NA	once	TRBJ1-2	TGTGCCAGCAGCTCCCAGGGTGGTGGTGGCTACACCTTC	CASSSQGGGGYTF
TRBV5-1	TRBD2	NA	TRBJ2-1	TGCGCCAGCAGCGCGGGACTAGCGGAATACAATGAGCAGTTCTTC	CASSAGLAEYNEQFF
TRBV12-5	NA	NA	TRBJ2-7	TGTGCTAGTGGCTGGGGTAGGGGTGAGCAGTACTTC	CASGWGRGEQYF
TRBV27	TRBD1	NA	TRBJ1-2	TGTGCCAGCAGTTTCCGGACAGGTGGTTGGGGCTACACCTTC	CASSFRTGGWGYTF
TRBV27	TRBD2	NA	TRBJ2-5	TGTGCCAGCAGTTCCTCGCTAGCGGGCCTCCAAGAGACCCAGTACTTC	CASSSSLAGLQETQYF
TRBV10-3	NA	NA	TRBJ1-5	TGTGCCATCGGAACGGACATCGGCAATCAGCCCCAGCATTTT	CAIGTDIGNQPQHF
TRBV21-1	NA	NA	TRBJ2-7	TGTGCCAGCAGAGATCAGGGGTTTGGAGAGCAGTACTTC	CASRDQGFGEQYF
TRBV11-3	TRBD2	NA	TRBJ2-1	TGTGCCAGCAGCCCGGGGGGACTAGCGCGATACAATGAGCAGTTCTTC	CASSPGGLARYNEQFF
TRBV2	NA	NA	TRBJ2-4	TGTGCCAGCAGTGAACGCAGTCCCAAAAACATTCAGTACTTC	CASSERSPKNIQYF
TRBV11-2	TRBD2	NA	TRBJ2-7	TGTGCCAGCAGCTTGGGGACTAGCGGGGTCTACGAGCAGTACTTC	CASSLGTSGVYEQYF
TRBV5-1	TRBD2	NA	TRBJ2-1	TGCGCCAGCAGCCCCAGCGGGAGCGCATTTCATGAGCAGTTCTTC	CASSPSGSAFHEQFF